The T cell receptor beta chain under discussion was sequenced for a study of blood T cell repertoires in COVID-19. Study background: Acute and convalescent COVID-19 specimens originated in the United States, Italy and Spain.

Per germline, CDR1 SGHTA and CDR2 FQGNSA. The CDR3 has 14 amino acids. The V gene end was trimmed by 0 bases and the J gene end by 6 bases; junction bases not matched to a gene: 2. The method was immunoSEQ multiplex PCR; TCRdb's version includes in-frame clones alone and lacks a portion of them. Counted here are 200,000 to 250,000 clones, nearly 90% occurring once; the ten biggest clones make up approximately 12%. Sequenced material: peripheral blood. The clonotype originates from a woman in her late teens or twenties who had recovered from COVID-19. The chain couples TRBV7-2 to TRBJ2-1, with TRBD2 identical over 7 bases. The CDR3 coding sequence is TGTGCCAGCAGCTTAGCGGGAGGGATCAATGAGCAGTTCTTC. Translated: CASSLAGGINEQFF.